Following are 17 T cell receptor beta chains from one sample sequenced in a study of T cell responses to AZD1222 COVID-19 vaccine. The protocol was immunoSEQ multiplex PCR, while the TCRdb copy is restricted to in-frame clones and leaves out a portion. Of 84,000 or so clones detected, around 90% appear once; the ten largest clones hold 2% to 2.5%. This material consisted of peripheral blood, taken on day 0 of AZD1222 vaccination. The receptors derive from an adult in good health.

This clone was seen a handful of times. The genes are TRBV9 and TRBJ2-7; D is possibly TRBD2 (7 bases). Germline CDR1 SGDLS, CDR2 YYNGEE. The V and J ends lost 2 bases and 5 bases respectively, with 17 bases between them. The length of the CDR3 is 15 residues. CDR3 sequence reads: CASSVDPGGRDEQYF. The CDR3 region has the DNA TGTGCCAGCAGCGTCGATCCGGGGGGCAGGGACGAGCAGTACTTC.

CDR3 sequence: CASGLAGSYNEQFF. CDR3 nucleotide sequence: TGTGCCAGCGGTCTTGCGGGCTCCTACAATGAGCAGTTCTTC. The V call is TRBV7-9, the J call TRBJ2-1; D perhaps matches TRBD2 (5 bases). CDR3 length: 14 amino acids. Trimming removed 8 bases from V and 0 bases from J, with 11 bases in between. The germline gives CDR1 SEHNR, CDR2 FQNEAQ (reference sequence).

Remarks on this clone: Other nucleotide sequences from this sample produce the same CDR3. The chain links TRBV7-2 to TRBJ2-7, with D perhaps matching TRBD2 (6 bases). Deletions cut 1 base from V and 2 bases from J, with 12 bases between. The CDR3 runs 15 residues. CDR1 SGHTA and CDR2 FQGNSA come from the germline V gene. The CDR3 nucleotides are TGTGCCAGCAGCTTAGAACCGGGAGCAGCCTACGAGCAGTACTTC. This encodes CASSLEPGAAYEQYF.

This chain links TRBV5-8 with TRBJ2-3; either TRBD1 or TRBD2 may fit D (5 bases each). The V end was cut by 10 bases, the J end by 9 bases, with 9 bases between. The CDR3 runs to 9 residues. From germline, CDR1 is SGHTS and CDR2 YDEGEE. The chain's CDR3 is CAGTKTQYF. CDR3 DNA: TGTGCCGGGACCAAGACGCAGTATTTT.

The chain is built from TRBV5-1 and TRBJ1-6; D is uncertain. This CDR3 contains 13 residues. CDR1 and CDR2 from the germline V gene are SGHRS and YFSETQ. V gave up 0 bases and J gave up 9 bases, with 7 bases separating them. As DNA, the CDR3 is TGCGCCAGCAGCTTGGACGTGAGTTCACCCCTCCACTTT. Amino acids: CASSLDVSSPLHF.

Concerning this clone: At one of its ends the junction is not consistent with the germline gene, which may arise from a read error. The V gene is TRBV6-1, the J gene TRBJ2-5; TRBD2 matches 11 bases. Per germline, CDR1 MNHNS and CDR2 SASEGT. This CDR3 is built from 16 residues. The CDR3 protein is CASREVAGGPVETQYF. In DNA, the CDR3 is TGTGCCAGCAGAGAAGTAGCGGGGGGGCCTGTGGAGACCCAGTACTTC.

J is TRBJ1-1 and V is TRBV18; tentative D call: TRBD1 (6 bases). There are 11 residues in the CDR3. The V gene's germline CDR1 is KGHSH and CDR2 LQKENI. V dropped 6 bases and J dropped 8 bases, with 10 bases sitting between them. The chain's CDR3 is CASSTGSEAFF. For the CDR3, the DNA is TGTGCCAGCTCTACAGGGTCCGAAGCTTTCTTT.

The V call is TRBV2, the J call TRBJ2-1; TRBD2 agrees at 8 bases. The CDR3 is 13 residues long. Trimming at V came to 6 bases and at J to 8 bases, leaving 6 bases not matched to a gene. The germline CDR1 and CDR2 sequences are SNHLY and FYNNEI. The CDR3 DNA is TGTGCCAGCAGGAACGGGAGGGTTGATGAGCAGTTCTTC. Amino acids: CASRNGRVDEQFF.

This rearrangement joins TRBV19 to TRBJ1-5; the D gene is possibly TRBD1 (6 bases). Trimming left V 4 bases short and J 2 bases short, with 9 bases between. Germline CDR1 and CDR2: LNHDA and SQIVND (reference sequence). The CDR3 is 14 residues long. For the CDR3, the DNA is TGTGCCAGTAGTAGGGCAGGGGGCAATCAGCCCCAGCATTTT. It translates to CASSRAGGNQPQHF.

This chain connects TRBV6-5 to TRBJ1-5; 7 bases align to TRBD1. V trimming: 6 bases; J trimming: 8 bases; junction bases outside the gene matches: 7. The CDR3 spans 13 residues. Germline lookup yields CDR1 MNHEY and CDR2 SVGAGI. CDR3 DNA sequence: TGTGCCAGCAGCCGCGTAGGGGGCGAGCCCCAGCATTTT. This translates into CASSRVGGEPQHF.

The chain combines TRBV19 with TRBJ1-5; 9 bases fit TRBD1. Germline CDR1 reads LNHDA; CDR2 reads SQIVND (reference sequence). V shed 7 bases, J shed 3 bases, and the junction held 10 bases outside the gene matches. The CDR3 length is 16 residues. The CDR3 loop reads CASTSTDRGNNQPQHF. The CDR3, as DNA: TGTGCCAGTACCTCCACGGACAGGGGTAACAATCAGCCCCAGCATTTT.

DNA of the CDR3: TGTGCCACCAGCAGAGACTTTGGGCAGGGTCAAGAGACCCAGTACTTC. Amino acid sequence: CATSRDFGQGQETQYF. The rearrangement links TRBV15 to TRBJ2-5; TRBD1 is a possible D gene (5 bases). V was trimmed by 0 bases and J by 2 bases, leaving 13 bases between them. The CDR3 consists of 16 residues. Germline V gene sequence: CDR1 LNHNV, CDR2 YYDKDF (reference sequence).

This chain joins TRBV9 and TRBJ1-1; D is ambiguous. Germline V CDR1 and CDR2: SGDLS, YYNGEE. V was cut by 4 bases and J by 1 base, with 11 bases left in between. The CDR3 is 14 residues long. For the CDR3, the DNA is TGTGCCAGCAGCCCCAGGCTCTCGAACACTGAAGCTTTCTTT. Protein product: CASSPRLSNTEAFF.

V gene TRBV7-9 combines with J gene TRBJ1-6; 8 bases agree with TRBD1. The CDR3 is 15 amino acids. The germline V gene has CDR1 SEHNR and CDR2 FQNEAQ (reference sequence). V dropped 2 bases and J dropped 7; count of bases not matched to a gene: 4. The CDR3 nucleotides are TGTGCCAGCAGCTTACAAGGACAGGGAAATTCACCCCTCCACTTT. Its translation: CASSLQGQGNSPLHF. Filled out from reference TRBV7-9 and TRBJ1-6, the complete variable domain reads DTGVSQNPRHKITKRGQNVTFRCDPISEHNRLYWYRQTLGQGPEFLTYFQNEAQLEKSRLLSDRFSAERPKGSFSTLEIQRTEQGDSAMYLCASSLQGQGNSPLHFGNGTRLTVT.

This clone was found once. The V call is TRBV10-2, the J call TRBJ1-2; D is uncertain. Looked up from germline, CDR1 is WSHSY and CDR2 is SAAADI. V was shortened by 8 bases and J by 0 bases, with 7 bases between the two germline ends. CDR3 length: 12 residues. The CDR3 reads CASGLANYGYTF. The DNA for the CDR3 is TGCGCCAGCGGGCTAGCTAACTATGGCTACACCTTC.

V gene TRBV5-4 combines with J gene TRBJ1-4; D ambiguous. V was shortened by 4 bases and J by 0 bases, with 7 bases between the two germline ends. Germline lookup yields CDR1 SGHNT and CDR2 YYREEE (reference sequence). This CDR3 is built from 14 residues. CDR3 loop: CASSMEATNEKLFF. Here the CDR3 DNA reads TGTGCCAGCAGCATGGAAGCAACTAATGAAAAACTGTTTTTT.

The CDR3 reads CASSVGQGPSTIYF. The CDR3 coding sequence is TGTGCCAGCAGTGTTGGTCAGGGACCCAGCACCATATATTTT. The rearrangement links TRBV2 to TRBJ1-3, with D possibly matching TRBD1 (5 bases). Trimming removed 4 bases at V and 9 bases at J, with 16 bases between. Germline loops: CDR1 SNHLY, CDR2 FYNNEI. The CDR3 is 14 amino acids.